Listed here are 32 T cell receptor beta chains from one sample, sequenced in a study of metastatic and nonmetastatic thyroid tumors. TCRdb re-analyzed the PCR reads using MiXCR. Of 20,000 to 25,000 clones in the sample, 15% to 17% were seen once. Thyroid surgery took place with no prior treatment in any patient. Sequenced input: blood. Receptor source: a female donor with papillary thyroid cancer or a benign thyroid nodule (not recorded which). Some clones in this sample may be carry-over from other donors' samples.

This clone has a count of ten or more. The gene calls are TRBV25-1 and TRBJ1-2; no definite D call. The CDR3 has 12 amino acids. Deletions cut 6 bases from V and 2 bases from J, with 7 bases between. Germline V gene data show CDR1 as MGHDK and CDR2 as SYGVNS. The CDR3 reads CASSRQNYGYTF. CDR3 coding DNA: TGTGCCAGCAGCCGGCAGAACTATGGCTACACCTTC.

This clone showed up many times. The chain links TRBV12-3 or TRBV12-4 to TRBJ1-5; D ambiguous. V was trimmed by 5 bases and J by 2 bases, leaving 7 bases between them. The CDR3 is 13 residues long. This CDR3 is CASSTRRNQPQHF. The CDR3 DNA sequence: TGTGCCAGCAGTACCCGCCGCAATCAGCCCCAGCATTTT.

This clone was detected many times. The V call is TRBV12-3 or TRBV12-4, the J call TRBJ2-1; D uncertain. The CDR3 has 12 residues. V shed 5 bases and J shed 10 bases, with 12 bases lying between them. CDR3 in DNA: TGTGCCAGCAGTCACCGAGACTCGGAGCAGTTCTTC. It is translated as CASSHRDSEQFF.

This clone was seen ten or more times. This chain links TRBV5-1 with TRBJ2-2; 11 bases fit TRBD1. Germline loops: CDR1 SGHRS, CDR2 YFSETQ. This CDR3 is 15 amino acids long. V shed 4 bases, J shed 3 bases, and the junction held 2 bases outside the gene matches. In DNA, the CDR3 is TGCGCCAGCAGCAGGGGACAGGGGGACACCGGGGAGCTGTTTTTT. This gives the protein CASSRGQGDTGELFF.

This clone was counted only a few times. The chain joins TRBV28 to TRBJ2-7, with 12 positions matching TRBD2. V shed 8 bases, J shed 4 bases, and the junction held 18 bases outside the gene matches. The CDR3 is 18 amino acids. CDR1 MDHEN and CDR2 SYDVKM come from the germline V gene. For the CDR3, the DNA is TGTGCCAGCGGTTCGCGCTACTTGACTAGCGGGAGAGTATACGAGCAGTACTTC. Protein sequence: CASGSRYLTSGRVYEQYF. Based on the CDR3 plus reference TRBV28 and TRBJ2-7, the full variable domain is DVKVTQSSRYLVKRTGEKVFLECVQDMDHENMFWYRQDPGLGLRLIYFSYDVKMKEKGDIPEGYSVSREKKERFSLILESASTNQTSMYLCASGSRYLTSGRVYEQYFGPGTRLTVT.

This clone was observed many times. The chain combines TRBV15 with TRBJ2-7; 9 nucleotides line up with TRBD1. V shed 4 bases, J shed 4 bases, and the junction held 8 bases outside the gene matches. CDR3 size: 15 residues. The V gene's germline CDR1 is LNHNV and CDR2 YYDKDF (reference sequence). Here the CDR3 DNA reads TGTGCCACCAGCATTTCGGGACAGGGAACTTACGAGCAGTACTTC. Translating gives CATSISGQGTYEQYF.

In its sample, this clone was seen many times. The same CDR3 arises from other DNA sequences in this sample as well. The rearrangement uses TRBV7-3 and TRBJ2-6; no clear D. V lost 1 base and J 0 bases, leaving 4 bases between the germline ends. The germline CDR1 and CDR2 sequences are SGHTA and FQGTGA. The CDR3 is 15 residues long. This CDR3 is CASSLSLSGANVLTF. In nucleotides, the CDR3 is TGTGCCAGCAGCTTAAGTCTCTCTGGGGCCAACGTCCTGACTTTC.

This clone was counted ten times or more. The genes are TRBV2 and TRBJ2-7; 8 bases line up with TRBD1. Germline CDR1 is SNHLY and CDR2 is FYNNEI. Unmatched junction bases numbered 8, after V lost 10 bases and J lost 3 bases. CDR3 length: 13 residues. CDR3 sequence: CATLGTGGYEQYF. The CDR3 DNA sequence: TGTGCCACCTTAGGTACAGGGGGCTACGAGCAGTACTTC.

This clone occurred many times. The V call is TRBV2, the J call TRBJ1-2, with TRBD1 matching 10 bases. Germline-derived CDR1 and CDR2 are SNHLY and FYNNEI. J lost 8 bases, V lost 4 bases, and 4 bases had no gene match. CDR3 length: 13 amino acids. The DNA for the CDR3 is TGTGCCAGCAGTGGACAGGGGGCTTGGGGCTACACCTTC. Encoded protein: CASSGQGAWGYTF. Looking up the rest from reference TRBV2 and TRBJ1-2 gives the full variable domain: EPEVTQTPSHQVTQMGQEVILRCVPISNHLYFYWYRQILGQKVEFLVSFYNNEISEKSEIFDDQFSVERPDGSNFTLKIRSTKLEDSAMYFCASSGQGAWGYTFGSGTRLTVV.

This chain connects TRBV7-8 to TRBJ2-7; D gene ambiguous. CDR1 is SGHVS and CDR2 is FQNEAQ in the germline V gene. Trimming took 2 bases from V and 1 from J, leaving 9 bases between them. This CDR3 region has 14 residues. The CDR3 sequence is CASSLLGISYEQYF. The CDR3 region has the DNA TGTGCCAGCAGCTTATTGGGGATATCCTACGAGCAGTACTTC.

This clone was observed many times. The CDR3 DNA reads as TGCGCCAGCAGCTTGTTACACAGCTCCTACAATGAGCAGTTCTTC. The encoded protein is CASSLLHSSYNEQFF. The chain joins TRBV5-1 to TRBJ2-1, with D uncertain. The CDR3 loop spans 15 amino acids. The V end was cut by 1 base, the J end by 0 bases, with 8 bases between. Germline V gene data show CDR1 as SGHRS and CDR2 as YFSETQ.

This clone appeared many times. The V gene is TRBV5-6, the J gene TRBJ2-6; D call uncertain. The V and J ends lost 5 bases and 1 base respectively, with 7 bases between them. The germline gives CDR1 SGHDT, CDR2 YYEEEE. There are 14 residues in the CDR3. The CDR3 DNA sequence: TGTGCCAGCAGGTCGGTGTCTGGGGCCAACGTCCTGACTTTC. Protein product: CASRSVSGANVLTF. The variable domain in full, completed from reference TRBV5-6 and TRBJ2-6, reads DAGVTQSPTHLIKTRGQQVTLRCSPKSGHDTVSWYQQALGQGPQFIFQYYEEEERQRGNFPDRFSGHQFPNYSSELNVNALLLGDSALYLCASRSVSGANVLTFGAGSRLTVL.

The table lists this clone with many counts. This chain links TRBV6-1 with TRBJ2-1; D remains ambiguous. The V end lost 2 bases, the J end lost 4 bases, and 15 bases lay between the germline ends. Germline CDR1 and CDR2: MNHNS and SASEGT. CDR3 length: 16 residues. DNA for the CDR3: TGTGCCAGCAGTGAAACCCCCTCAACGTCGTACAATGAGCAGTTCTTC. Protein: CASSETPSTSYNEQFF.

This clone was detected a few times. The conserved closing phenylalanine or tryptophan is absent in this CDR3, likely reflecting a read error. This chain uses TRBV11-2 with TRBJ2-7; D possibly matches TRBD1 or TRBD2 (6 bases each). CDR3 size: 17 residues. With 5 bases removed from V and 2 bases from J, the gap between germline ends came to 22 bases. Germline assignment: CDR1 SGHAT and CDR2 FQNNGV. The CDR3 protein is CASSPFLGGHHAYEQYL. Written as DNA, the CDR3 is TGTGCCAGCAGCCCCTTTCTAGGGGGGCACCATGCCTACGAGCAGTACCTC.

This clone was seen at least ten times. V gene TRBV3-1 combines with J gene TRBJ2-7; D could derive from TRBD1 or TRBD2 (5 bases each). The CDR3 contains 11 residues. V gave up 3 bases and J gave up 9 bases, with 9 bases separating them. CDR1 and CDR2 (germline): LGHDT, YNNKEL (reference sequence). The CDR3 nucleotides read TGTGCCAGCAGCCAGGGGGATACGCAGTACTTC. Its protein product is CASSQGDTQYF.

CDR3 sequence: CASSRVGPSGGQGVYEQYF. For the CDR3, the DNA is TGTGCCAGCAGTCGGGTTGGTCCAAGCGGAGGGCAGGGCGTCTACGAGCAGTACTTC. The chain carries TRBV25-1 and TRBJ2-7, with a tentative D call TRBD2 (6 bases). V was pared by 5 bases and J by 3 bases, with 29 bases between. The CDR3 has 19 residues. Germline V gene sequence: CDR1 MGHDK, CDR2 SYGVNS.

This clone occurred many times. The chain is built from TRBV6-1 and TRBJ2-1; 10 bases are shared with TRBD2. Germline V gene sequence: CDR1 MNHNS, CDR2 SASEGT. V shed 2 bases and J 7 bases; nucleotides not matched to a gene: 8. CDR3 length: 16 residues. The CDR3: CASSENLAGVFNEQFF. CDR3 nucleotides: TGTGCCAGCAGTGAAAATCTAGCGGGAGTGTTTAATGAGCAGTTCTTC.

This clone was observed at least ten times. The chain combines TRBV29-1 with TRBJ1-4; TRBD1 might be the D (5 bases). This CDR3 contains 14 residues. Germline-derived CDR1 and CDR2 are SQVTM and ANQGSEA. V gave up 1 base and J gave up 6 bases, with 12 bases separating them. CDR3 protein: CSVEGGANDEKLFF. DNA for the CDR3: TGCAGCGTTGAAGGAGGGGCGAACGATGAAAAACTGTTTTTT.

The chain recombines TRBV5-6 with TRBJ2-6; the D gene is possibly TRBD2 (6 bases). The ends were cut back, 2 bases at V and 0 bases at J, with 12 bases in the middle. The CDR3 sequence is 17 residues long. Germline lookup yields CDR1 SGHDT and CDR2 YYEEEE. The CDR3 sequence: CASSLGLIFSGANVLTF. CDR3 DNA sequence: TGTGCCAGCAGCTTAGGACTAATATTCTCTGGGGCCAACGTCCTGACTTTC.

This clone has a count of ten or more. J is TRBJ2-1 and V is TRBV5-1, with a possible D match to TRBD1 (6 bases). The CDR3 extends over 16 amino acids. With 0 bases removed from V and 7 bases from J, the gap between germline ends came to 17 bases. The germline V gene encodes CDR1 SGHRS and CDR2 YFSETQ. CDR3 coding DNA: TGCGCCAGCAGCTTGGTACCCGGGGACACACAGAATGAGCAGTTCTTC. Protein product: CASSLVPGDTQNEQFF.

Many counts were recorded for this clone. A much larger clone differs from this one at a single base, so this may be a read error. The chain recombines TRBV15 with TRBJ1-2, with TRBD1 as a possible D gene (5 bases). The CDR3 is made up of 12 amino acids. CDR1 and CDR2 (germline): LNHNV, YYDKDF (reference sequence). The V gene lost 8 bases and the J gene lost 8 bases, with 15 bases spanning the gap. This chain's CDR3 is CATEGRSGGYTF. In DNA, the CDR3 is TGTGCCACCGAGGGACGGTCTGGGGGCTACACCTTC.

The CDR3 region is CAADSGNTDTQYF. In nucleotides, the CDR3 is TGTGCCGCCGACAGCGGCAACACAGATACGCAGTATTTT. The V call is TRBV6-1, the J call TRBJ2-3, with D perhaps being TRBD1 or TRBD2 (5 bases each). Trimming cost V 11 bases and J 2 bases, with 14 bases left between them. CDR3 length: 13 amino acids. From germline, CDR1 is MNHNS and CDR2 SASEGT.

In its sample, this clone was seen many times. This chain links TRBV9 with TRBJ1-1, with D perhaps TRBD1 (6 bases). The CDR3 has 14 residues. Germline assignment: CDR1 SGDLS and CDR2 YYNGEE. V dropped 0 bases and J dropped 9 bases, with 15 bases sitting between them. The CDR3 sequence is CASSVEGGYTKAFF. CDR3 sequence (DNA): TGTGCCAGCAGCGTAGAAGGGGGATACACCAAAGCTTTCTTT.

Judged by abundance, this clone is medium-sized. The V and J genes are TRBV7-2 and TRBJ1-3, with unresolved D. Deletions cut 2 bases from V and 0 bases from J, with 8 bases between. CDR3 size: 15 residues. In germline, CDR1 is SGHTA, CDR2 FQGNSA. For the CDR3, the DNA is TGTGCCAGCAGCTTATCTTCAGTCTCTGGAAACACCATATATTTT. It yields the protein CASSLSSVSGNTIYF.

In its sample, this clone was seen a few times. The chain has TRBV6-2 or TRBV6-3 and TRBJ1-2; 8 positions agree with TRBD1. Germline V CDR1 and CDR2: MNHEY, SVGEGT. V shed 2 bases, J shed 5 bases, and the junction held 1 base outside the gene matches. This CDR3 contains 13 residues. The CDR3 loop is CASSYTGGYGYTF. The CDR3 nucleotides read TGTGCCAGCAGTTACACAGGGGGATATGGCTACACCTTC.

This clone is judged medium-sized. The chain combines TRBV5-1 with TRBJ2-1, with D perhaps TRBD1 or TRBD2 (7 bases each). This CDR3 contains 17 residues. Germline V lookup: CDR1 SGHRS, CDR2 YFSETQ. Trimming stripped 7 bases from V and 4 bases from J, with 24 bases between. Here the CDR3 DNA reads TGCGCCAGCTCCAGGGGGGGCGGGCTGCCGGGGTACAATGAGCAGTTCTTC. This encodes CASSRGGGLPGYNEQFF.

This clone was picked up many times. The chain couples TRBV20-1 to TRBJ1-5; TRBD1 matches at 10 bases. The CDR3 contains 12 residues. In germline, CDR1 is DFQATT, CDR2 SNEGSKA (reference sequence). Trimming took 7 bases from V and 9 from J; bases not matched to a gene: 6. CDR3 nucleotides: TGCAGTGGAAGGACAGGGGGGGGGCCCCAGCATTTT. Its translation: CSGRTGGGPQHF.

The sample holds many counts of this clone. The chain couples TRBV2 to TRBJ2-5, with D possibly being TRBD1 or TRBD2 (5 bases each). Between the trimmed V and J ends, which lost 7 bases and 3 bases, there was a span of 12 bases. This CDR3 has 13 amino acids. CDR1 is SNHLY, CDR2 FYNNEI, per germline. The CDR3 coding sequence is TGTGCCAGCACCCGGGGCAGGGAAGAGACCCAGTACTTC. Translated: CASTRGREETQYF.

The rearrangement uses TRBV20-1 and TRBJ2-7; 7 nucleotides agree with TRBD2. This CDR3 region has 16 residues. The ends lost 2 bases at V and 0 bases at J; junction bases unmatched: 10. Germline CDR1 DFQATT, CDR2 SNEGSKA (reference sequence). CDR3 loop: CSARRGTAGSSYEQYF. The CDR3, as DNA: TGCAGTGCTAGAAGGGGCACAGCGGGATCCTCCTACGAGCAGTACTTC.

This clone was picked up many times. This chain joins TRBV19 and TRBJ2-1; D might be TRBD1 (6 bases). CDR1 and CDR2 (germline): LNHDA, SQIVND (reference sequence). V lost 5 bases, J lost 5 bases, and 16 bases lay in between. This CDR3 has 15 amino acids. Written as DNA, the CDR3 is TGTGCCAGTAGTCAGCCGGGACAATACAACAATGAGCAGTTCTTC. Translating gives CASSQPGQYNNEQFF.

This clone was seen at least ten times. V usage is TRBV10-2 and J usage is TRBJ2-1; D possibly corresponds to TRBD2 (6 bases). V lost 3 bases and J 9 bases, leaving 15 bases between the germline ends. Per the germline V gene, CDR1 is WSHSY and CDR2 is SAAADI. The CDR3 consists of 14 residues. CDR3 in DNA: TGCGCCAGCAGTGAAGCGGGCCGGGTGGGTGAGCAGTTCTTC. Residues: CASSEAGRVGEQFF.

In this sample, this clone turned up many times. V and J are TRBV12-3 or TRBV12-4 and TRBJ1-2, with D uncertain. Trimming stripped 3 bases from V and 8 bases from J, with 19 bases between. This CDR3 is built from 15 residues. In DNA form, the CDR3 reads TGTGCCAGCAGTTTCGGTCCGATACCCCTAAAGGGCTACACCTTC. This sequence encodes CASSFGPIPLKGYTF.